These 20 T cell receptor beta chains originate from one sample sequenced in a study of blood T cell repertoires in COVID-19. Some clones are missing from TCRdb's copy, which holds only in-frame ones; the method was immunoSEQ multiplex PCR. In the table there are some 250,000 clones, 90% to 95% of which are singletons. Sequencing used PBMCs or T cells enriched from blood (not recorded which). These receptors were taken from a human donor in a cohort exposed to, infected with or recovered from COVID-19 (not recorded which). The donor label of this sample is uncertain.

This rearrangement joins TRBV29-1 to TRBJ1-2; D possibly corresponds to TRBD1 (6 bases). The ends were cut back, 0 bases at V and 4 bases at J, with 15 bases in the middle. Germline V gene lookup returns CDR1 SQVTM and CDR2 ANQGSEA. This CDR3 is 15 amino acids long. The CDR3 region has the DNA TGCAGCGTTGAAGATCAAAGACAGGCTCTCTATGGCTACACCTTC. This encodes CSVEDQRQALYGYTF. Full variable domain (remainder filled in from reference TRBV29-1 and TRBJ1-2): SAVISQKPSRDICQRGTSLTIQCQVDSQVTMMFWYRQQPGQSLTLIATANQGSEATYESGFVIDKFPISRPNLTFSTLTVSNMSPEDSSIYLCSVEDQRQALYGYTFGSGTRLTVV.

The chain couples TRBV29-1 to TRBJ1-2, with D tentatively TRBD1 (5 bases). Germline CDR1 and CDR2: SQVTM and ANQGSEA. V shed 8 bases and J shed 6 bases, with 19 bases lying between them. The CDR3 totals 13 residues. In nucleotides, the CDR3 is TGCAGCACGATCCCGGATGGAGGGGATGGCTACACCTTC. Translated, it gives CSTIPDGGDGYTF. Looking up the rest from reference TRBV29-1 and TRBJ1-2 gives the full variable domain: SAVISQKPSRDICQRGTSLTIQCQVDSQVTMMFWYRQQPGQSLTLIATANQGSEATYESGFVIDKFPISRPNLTFSTLTVSNMSPEDSSIYLCSTIPDGGDGYTFGSGTRLTVV.

The rearrangement links TRBV5-1 to TRBJ1-3; TRBD1 agrees at 7 bases. The J segment lost 6 bases and the V segment lost 4 bases, leaving 10 bases of the junction unmatched. Germline CDR1 reads SGHRS; CDR2 reads YFSETQ. The CDR3 covers 15 residues. The DNA of the CDR3 is TGCGCCAGCAGCGCTTCCGGGACAGAAATAAACACCATATATTTT. Translated, it gives CASSASGTEINTIYF. The variable domain in full, with the rest retrieved from reference TRBV5-1 and TRBJ1-3, is KAGVTQTPRYLIKTRGQQVTLSCSPISGHRSVSWYQQTPGQGLQFLFEYFSETQRNKGNFPGRFSGRQFSNSRSEMNVSTLELGDSALYLCASSASGTEINTIYFGEGSWLTVV.

The V call is TRBV30, the J call TRBJ1-1, with D uncertain. The CDR3 runs to 13 residues. The V gene lost 1 base and the J gene lost 0 bases, with 6 bases spanning the gap. The germline V gene has CDR1 GTSNPN and CDR2 SVGIG (reference sequence). DNA for the CDR3: TGTGCCTGGAGTGAGAGCTTGAACACTGAAGCTTTCTTT. Translation gives CAWSESLNTEAFF.

The chain is built from TRBV19 and TRBJ1-5; D possibly corresponds to TRBD1 (6 bases). The CDR3 is 17 residues long. V was pared by 8 bases and J by 5 bases, with 25 bases between. Germline CDR1 LNHDA, CDR2 SQIVND (reference sequence). Here the CDR3 reads CASLVADLRKGDQPQHF. CDR3 nucleotide sequence: TGTGCCAGTCTGGTGGCAGACCTACGGAAGGGGGATCAGCCCCAGCATTTT.

The rearrangement links TRBV12-3 or TRBV12-4 to TRBJ2-7, with D perhaps matching TRBD2 (7 bases). With 10 bases removed from V and 7 bases from J, the gap between germline ends came to 17 bases. The CDR3 consists of 12 residues. The CDR3 sequence: CATMRGGLEQYF. CDR3 nucleotides: TGTGCCACCATGAGGGGGGGGTTGGAGCAGTACTTC.

CDR3 protein: CATVERYGYTF. As DNA, the CDR3 is TGTGCCACCGTAGAACGCTATGGCTACACCTTC. The gene calls are TRBV28 and TRBJ1-2; D unclear. V lost 10 bases to trimming and J lost 4 bases, with 10 bases between them. Germline V lookup: CDR1 MDHEN, CDR2 SYDVKM. The length of the CDR3 is 11 residues.

This rearrangement joins TRBV4-1 to TRBJ2-1; 15 nucleotides agree with TRBD2. Germline CDR1 reads MGHRA; CDR2 reads YSYEKL. The V segment lost 1 base and the J segment 2 bases; nucleotides outside the gene matches: 6. The CDR3 has 19 amino acids. Here the CDR3 reads CASSQGGLAGGPTYNEQFF. CDR3 DNA: TGCGCCAGCAGCCAAGGGGGACTAGCGGGGGGTCCTACCTACAATGAGCAGTTCTTC.

V usage is TRBV2 and J usage is TRBJ2-5, with D perhaps TRBD1 (5 bases). This CDR3 contains 13 residues. V dropped 5 bases and J dropped 4 bases, with 11 bases sitting between them. Germline CDR1 SNHLY, CDR2 FYNNEI. The CDR3 sequence: CASSFRGGETQYF. For the CDR3, the DNA is TGTGCCAGCAGTTTTAGGGGTGGAGAGACCCAGTACTTC.

The chain links TRBV11-3 to TRBJ2-5; 7 bases agree with TRBD2. The CDR3 has 14 amino acids. J was trimmed by 3 bases and V by 4 bases; bases with no gene match: 5. Germline V gives CDR1 SGHNT, CDR2 YENEEA. CDR3 nucleotides: TGTGCCAGCAGCTCGGGACGGGAGGAAGAGACCCAGTACTTC. This translates into CASSSGREEETQYF.

This chain uses TRBV7-2 with TRBJ1-2; 10 nucleotides match TRBD1. This CDR3 is 14 amino acids long. Germline CDR1 is SGHTA and CDR2 is FQGNSA. V shed 5 bases and J 8 bases; nucleotides not matched to a gene: 8. The CDR3 DNA reads TGTGCCAGCAGCGGGACGGGACAGGGGAGCGGCTACACCTTC. Amino acids: CASSGTGQGSGYTF. Variable domain in full (rest from reference TRBV7-2 and TRBJ1-2): GAGVSQSPSNKVTEKGKDVELRCDPISGHTALYWYRQSLGQGLEFLIYFQGNSAPDKSGLPSDRFSAERTGGSVSTLTIQRTQQEDSAVYLCASSGTGQGSGYTFGSGTRLTVV.

This clone showed up just once. V and J are TRBV27 and TRBJ1-4, with D perhaps TRBD1 (5 bases). This CDR3 contains 16 residues. The germline V and J ends were trimmed by 8 bases and 4 bases, with 20 bases remaining between them. Germline V CDR1 and CDR2: MNHEY, SMNVEV (reference sequence). The CDR3 loop is CASRWQGHLLNEKLFF. DNA for the CDR3: TGTGCCAGCCGCTGGCAGGGCCACCTCCTTAATGAAAAACTGTTTTTT.

CDR3 DNA: TGTGCCAGCGCGCTCCAGGGTAGCTATGGCTACACCTTC. Its translation: CASALQGSYGYTF. This chain connects TRBV2 to TRBJ1-2, with D tentatively TRBD1 (5 bases). This CDR3 has 13 amino acids. CDR1 and CDR2 from the germline V gene are SNHLY and FYNNEI. Between the trimmed V and J ends, which lost 8 bases and 4 bases, there was a span of 14 bases.

The gene calls are TRBV19 and TRBJ1-1; D gene unclear. V was trimmed by 4 bases and J by 0 bases, leaving 6 bases between them. The CDR3 has 13 residues. CDR1 and CDR2 from the germline V gene are LNHDA and SQIVND (reference sequence). The CDR3 coding sequence is TGTGCCAGTAGTACAACATTGAACACTGAAGCTTTCTTT. Translating gives CASSTTLNTEAFF. Looking up the rest from reference TRBV19 and TRBJ1-1 gives the full variable domain: DGGITQSPKYLFRKEGQNVTLSCEQNLNHDAMYWYRQDPGQGLRLIYYSQIVNDFQKGDIAEGYSVSREKKESFPLTVTSAQKNPTAFYLCASSTTLNTEAFFGQGTRLTVV.

This clone was recorded once. This chain connects TRBV19 to TRBJ2-7, with 9 bases matching TRBD2. From germline, CDR1 is LNHDA and CDR2 SQIVND (reference sequence). After removal of 6 bases from V and 3 bases from J, the junction contained 6 bases not matched to a gene. There are 14 residues in the CDR3. The CDR3 sequence: CASRPSGGHYEQYF. In nucleotides, the CDR3 is TGTGCCAGTAGACCGAGCGGGGGGCACTACGAGCAGTACTTC.

The count of this clone is one. The rearrangement links TRBV20-1 to TRBJ2-1, with a tentative D call TRBD2 (6 bases). CDR1 is DFQATT, CDR2 SNEGSKA, per germline (reference sequence). The ends were cut back, 7 bases at V and 6 bases at J, with 7 bases in the middle. This CDR3 is built from 10 residues. CDR3 loop: CSVGGNEQFF. CDR3 nucleotide sequence: TGCAGTGTCGGGGGCAATGAGCAGTTCTTC.

V gene TRBV7-9 combines with J gene TRBJ1-1, with 7 bases matching TRBD1. The CDR3 spans 14 residues. J gave up 0 bases and V 3 bases, and 1 base lay outside the gene matches. Germline CDR1 SEHNR, CDR2 FQNEAQ (reference sequence). For the CDR3, the DNA is TGTGCCAGCAGCTTGACAGGGATGAACACTGAAGCTTTCTTT. Its protein product is CASSLTGMNTEAFF.

The chain has TRBV4-1 and TRBJ1-5; no reliable D call. This CDR3 comprises 14 residues. V was cut by 6 bases and J by 0 bases, with 9 bases left in between. Germline V CDR1 and CDR2: MGHRA, YSYEKL. The chain's CDR3 is CASSQAHSNQPQHF. In nucleotides, the CDR3 is TGCGCCAGCAGTCAGGCCCATAGCAATCAGCCCCAGCATTTT.

The chain has TRBV5-6 and TRBJ1-2, with 8 bases that match TRBD1. The CDR3 spans 13 residues. The germline gives CDR1 SGHDT, CDR2 YYEEEE. V lost 4 bases, J lost 6 bases, and 5 bases stayed unmatched. CDR3 amino acids: CASSPGTGHGYTF. CDR3 coding DNA: TGTGCCAGCAGCCCGGGGACAGGTCATGGCTACACCTTC. Full variable domain (remainder filled in from reference TRBV5-6 and TRBJ1-2): DAGVTQSPTHLIKTRGQQVTLRCSPKSGHDTVSWYQQALGQGPQFIFQYYEEEERQRGNFPDRFSGHQFPNYSSELNVNALLLGDSALYLCASSPGTGHGYTFGSGTRLTVV.

The gene calls are TRBV19 and TRBJ1-5; D gene unclear. V was pared by 6 bases and J by 1 base, with 13 bases between. This CDR3 is 15 amino acids long. Germline V gene lookup returns CDR1 LNHDA and CDR2 SQIVND (reference sequence). Here the CDR3 DNA reads TGTGCCAGTAGCAATCCCCCGGGAAGCAATCAGCCCCAGCATTTT. Residues: CASSNPPGSNQPQHF.